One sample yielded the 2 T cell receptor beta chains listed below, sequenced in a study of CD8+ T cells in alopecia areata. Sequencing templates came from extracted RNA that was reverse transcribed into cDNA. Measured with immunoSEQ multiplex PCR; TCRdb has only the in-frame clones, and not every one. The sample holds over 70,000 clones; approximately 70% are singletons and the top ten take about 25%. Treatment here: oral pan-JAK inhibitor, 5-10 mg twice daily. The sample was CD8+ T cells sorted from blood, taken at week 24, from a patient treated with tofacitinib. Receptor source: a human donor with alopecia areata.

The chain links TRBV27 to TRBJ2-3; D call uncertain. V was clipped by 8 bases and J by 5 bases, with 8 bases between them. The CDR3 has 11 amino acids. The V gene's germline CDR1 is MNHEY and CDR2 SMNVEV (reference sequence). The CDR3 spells CASGSGDTQYF. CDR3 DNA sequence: TGTGCCAGCGGTTCCGGAGATACGCAGTATTTT.

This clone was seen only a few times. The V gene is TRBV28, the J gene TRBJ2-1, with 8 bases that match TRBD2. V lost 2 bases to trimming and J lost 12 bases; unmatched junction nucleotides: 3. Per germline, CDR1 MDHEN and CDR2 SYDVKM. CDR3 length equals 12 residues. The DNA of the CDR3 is TGTGCCAGCAGTTTACCCCGGGAGGGGCAGTTCTTC. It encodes CASSLPREGQFF.